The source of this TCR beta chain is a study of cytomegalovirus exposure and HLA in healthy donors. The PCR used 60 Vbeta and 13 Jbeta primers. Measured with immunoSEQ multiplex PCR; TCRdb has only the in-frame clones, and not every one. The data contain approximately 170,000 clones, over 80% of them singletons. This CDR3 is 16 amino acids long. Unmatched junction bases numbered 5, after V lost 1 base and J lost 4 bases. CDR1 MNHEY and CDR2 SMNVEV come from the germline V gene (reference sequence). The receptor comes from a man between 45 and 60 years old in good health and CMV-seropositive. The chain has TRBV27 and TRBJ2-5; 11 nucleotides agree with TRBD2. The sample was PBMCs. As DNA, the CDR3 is TGTGCCAGCAGTTTATTTCTAGCGGGGGGCCCAGAGACCCAGTACTTC. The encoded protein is CASSLFLAGGPETQYF.